Listed below are T cell receptor beta chains from one sample, sequenced in a study of PD-1 blockade in classical Hodgkin lymphoma. The assay was immunoSEQ multiplex PCR, and TCRdb's table has in-frame clones only and misses some. The sample includes 90,000 to 140,000 clones, approximately 89% of them seen just once. The sequences come from peripheral blood mononuclear cells (PBMCs), collected before the fourth cycle of nivolumab. Receptors originate from a human donor with classical Hodgkin lymphoma. Each CDR3 is given with its conserved first and last residue. The order of the fields is J gene, clone size, D gene, V gene, CDR3 DNA, CDR3 protein. D genes are given only for firm matches. A row's size may be missing; if present it is once, few, many or a size class.

j_call: TRBJ2-5
clone_size: once
d_call: -
v_call: TRBV6-5
cdr3_nt: TGTGCCAGCCGACCCCTCGGGCGAATCCAAGAGACCCAGTACTTC
cdr3_aa: CASRPLGRIQETQYF

j_call: TRBJ2-7
clone_size: -
d_call: TRBD2
v_call: TRBV4-2
cdr3_nt: TGTGCCAGCAGCCAAGAGGGACTAGACTACGAGCAGTACTTC
cdr3_aa: CASSQEGLDYEQYF

j_call: TRBJ2-2
clone_size: -
d_call: TRBD2
v_call: TRBV14
cdr3_nt: TGTGCCAGCAGCCCCCTCACTAGCGGGAGGGGGACCGGGGAGCTGTTTTTT
cdr3_aa: CASSPLTSGRGTGELFF

j_call: TRBJ2-7
clone_size: once
d_call: -
v_call: TRBV7-2
cdr3_nt: TGTGCCAGCAGCTTAGAAGGATTCTACGAGCAGTACTTC
cdr3_aa: CASSLEGFYEQYF

j_call: TRBJ2-7
clone_size: -
d_call: -
v_call: TRBV7-2
cdr3_nt: TGTGCCAGCAGCTCAACAGGGTGGGACGAGCAGTACTTC
cdr3_aa: CASSSTGWDEQYF

j_call: TRBJ2-3
clone_size: -
d_call: -
v_call: TRBV18
cdr3_nt: TGTGCCAGCTCACCCCTTAGACCTGGCACAGATACGCAGTATTTT
cdr3_aa: CASSPLRPGTDTQYF

j_call: TRBJ1-2
clone_size: -
d_call: -
v_call: TRBV6-1
cdr3_nt: TGTGCCAGCAGTTCCGGGGGCGATGGCTACACCTTC
cdr3_aa: CASSSGGDGYTF

j_call: TRBJ1-4
clone_size: -
d_call: -
v_call: TRBV6-6
cdr3_nt: TGTGCCAGCAGTTTATTCGGGGGAGAAAAACTGTTTTTT
cdr3_aa: CASSLFGGEKLFF

j_call: TRBJ2-3
clone_size: few
d_call: -
v_call: TRBV7-9
cdr3_nt: TGTGCCAGTGGGACAGATACGCAGTATTTT
cdr3_aa: CASGTDTQYF

j_call: TRBJ2-3
clone_size: once
d_call: TRBD2
v_call: TRBV29-1
cdr3_nt: TGCAGCGTTGACGGAAGCGGGAGCGATACGCAGTATTTT
cdr3_aa: CSVDGSGSDTQYF

j_call: TRBJ1-1
clone_size: -
d_call: -
v_call: TRBV7-2
cdr3_nt: TGTGCCAGCAGCTTAAATAGCCAGGGGTACACTGAAGCTTTCTTT
cdr3_aa: CASSLNSQGYTEAFF